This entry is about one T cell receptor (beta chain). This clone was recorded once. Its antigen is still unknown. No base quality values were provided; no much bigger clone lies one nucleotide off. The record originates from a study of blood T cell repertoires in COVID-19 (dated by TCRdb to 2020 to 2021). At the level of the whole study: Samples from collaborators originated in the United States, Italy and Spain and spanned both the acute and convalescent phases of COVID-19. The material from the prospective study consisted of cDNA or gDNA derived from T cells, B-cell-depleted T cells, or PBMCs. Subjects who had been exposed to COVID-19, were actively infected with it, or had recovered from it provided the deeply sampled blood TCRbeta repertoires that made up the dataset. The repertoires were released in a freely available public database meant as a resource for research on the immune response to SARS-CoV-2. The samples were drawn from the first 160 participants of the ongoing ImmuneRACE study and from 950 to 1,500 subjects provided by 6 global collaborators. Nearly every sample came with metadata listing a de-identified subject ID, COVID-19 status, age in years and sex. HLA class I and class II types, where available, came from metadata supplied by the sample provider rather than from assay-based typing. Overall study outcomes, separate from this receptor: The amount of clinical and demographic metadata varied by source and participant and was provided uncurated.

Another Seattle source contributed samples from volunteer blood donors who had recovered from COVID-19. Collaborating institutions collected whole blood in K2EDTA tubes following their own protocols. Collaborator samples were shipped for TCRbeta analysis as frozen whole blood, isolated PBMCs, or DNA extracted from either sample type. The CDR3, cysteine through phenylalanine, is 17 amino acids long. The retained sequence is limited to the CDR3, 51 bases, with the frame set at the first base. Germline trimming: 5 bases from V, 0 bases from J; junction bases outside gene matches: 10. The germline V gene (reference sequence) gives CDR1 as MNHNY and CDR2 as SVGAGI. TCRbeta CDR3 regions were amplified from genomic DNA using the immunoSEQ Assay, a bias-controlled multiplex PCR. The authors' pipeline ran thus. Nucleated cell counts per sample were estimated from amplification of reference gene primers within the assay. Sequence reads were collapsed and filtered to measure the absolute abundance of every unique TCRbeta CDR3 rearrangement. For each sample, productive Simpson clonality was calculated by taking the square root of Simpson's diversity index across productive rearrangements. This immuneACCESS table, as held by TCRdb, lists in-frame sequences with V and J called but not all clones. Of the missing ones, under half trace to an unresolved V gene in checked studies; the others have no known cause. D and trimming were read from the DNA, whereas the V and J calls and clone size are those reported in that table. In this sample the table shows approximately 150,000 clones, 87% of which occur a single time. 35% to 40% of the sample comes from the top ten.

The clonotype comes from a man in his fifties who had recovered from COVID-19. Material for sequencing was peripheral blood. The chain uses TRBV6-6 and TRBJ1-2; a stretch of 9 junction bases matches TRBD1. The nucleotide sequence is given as TGTGCCAGCAGTCCCCGACAGGGGGTGTTAGCTAACTATGGCTACACCTTC. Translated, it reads CASSPRQGVLANYGYTF.